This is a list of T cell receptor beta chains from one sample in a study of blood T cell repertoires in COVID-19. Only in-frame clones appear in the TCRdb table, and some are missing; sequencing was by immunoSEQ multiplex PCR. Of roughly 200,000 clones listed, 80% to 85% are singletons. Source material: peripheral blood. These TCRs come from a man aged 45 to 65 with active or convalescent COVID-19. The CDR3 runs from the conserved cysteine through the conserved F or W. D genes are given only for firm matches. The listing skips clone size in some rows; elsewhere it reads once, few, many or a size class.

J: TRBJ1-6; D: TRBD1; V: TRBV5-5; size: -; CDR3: CASSTVTGVRSPLHF; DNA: TGTGCCAGCAGCACCGTGACAGGGGTTCGTTCACCCCTCCACTTT
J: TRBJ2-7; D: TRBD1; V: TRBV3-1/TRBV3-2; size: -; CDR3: CARIGTGMIYEQYF; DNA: TGTGCCAGGATAGGGACAGGGATGATCTACGAGCAGTACTTC
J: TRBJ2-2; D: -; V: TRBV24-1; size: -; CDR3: CATSDLGITNTGELFF; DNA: TGTGCCACCAGTGATTTGGGCATAACGAACACCGGGGAGCTGTTTTTT
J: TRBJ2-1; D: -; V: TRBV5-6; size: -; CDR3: CASSSEARSSYNEQFF; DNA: TGTGCCAGCAGTTCAGAGGCCCGCAGCTCCTACAATGAGCAGTTCTTC
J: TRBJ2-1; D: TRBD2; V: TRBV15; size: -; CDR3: CATSRDRPQTAGDEQFF; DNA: TGTGCCACCAGCAGAGACCGACCTCAAACCGCGGGGGATGAGCAGTTCTTC
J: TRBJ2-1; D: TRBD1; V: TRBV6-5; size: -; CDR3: CASSYPGTGEQFF; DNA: TGTGCCAGCAGTTACCCAGGGACAGGTGAGCAGTTCTTC
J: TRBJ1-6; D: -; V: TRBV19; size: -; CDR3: CASSIGGFSSYNSPLHF; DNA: TGTGCCAGTAGTATCGGGGGGTTCAGCTCCTATAATTCACCCCTCCACTTT
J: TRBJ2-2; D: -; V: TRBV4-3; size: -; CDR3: CASSQDRGVGTGELFF; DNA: TGCGCCAGCAGCCAAGACAGGGGGGTAGGAACCGGGGAGCTGTTTTTT
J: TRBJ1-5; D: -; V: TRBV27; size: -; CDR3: CASRGPSPNQPQHF; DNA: TGTGCCAGCCGAGGGCCCTCACCCAATCAGCCCCAGCATTTT
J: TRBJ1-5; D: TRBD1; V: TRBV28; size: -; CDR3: CASSLPGQGKQPQHF; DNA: TGTGCCAGCAGTCTTCCCGGACAGGGAAAGCAGCCCCAGCATTTT
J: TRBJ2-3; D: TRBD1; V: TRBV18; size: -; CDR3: CASSPRGGLRDTQYF; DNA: TGTGCCAGCTCACCACGAGGGGGCCTCCGCGATACGCAGTATTTT
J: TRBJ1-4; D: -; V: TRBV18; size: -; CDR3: CASSPPTAYATNEKLFF; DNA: TGTGCCAGCTCACCACCGACAGCCTATGCAACTAATGAAAAACTGTTTTTT
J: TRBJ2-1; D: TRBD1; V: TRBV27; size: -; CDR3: CASTADRGFGEQFF; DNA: TGTGCCAGCACCGCGGACAGGGGGTTCGGTGAGCAGTTCTTC
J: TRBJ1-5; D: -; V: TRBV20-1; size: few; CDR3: CSASRGANQPQHF; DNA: TGCAGTGCTAGTAGAGGCGCGAATCAGCCCCAGCATTTT
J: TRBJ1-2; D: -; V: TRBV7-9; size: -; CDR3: CASSLEVTGFYGYTF; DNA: TGTGCCAGCAGCTTAGAGGTAACAGGGTTCTATGGCTACACCTTC
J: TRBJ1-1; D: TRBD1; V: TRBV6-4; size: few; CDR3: CASRARGDTEAFF; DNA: TGTGCCAGCAGGGCCAGGGGGGACACTGAAGCTTTCTTT
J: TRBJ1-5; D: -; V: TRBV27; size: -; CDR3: CASRSGGQPQHF; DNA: TGTGCCAGCAGATCGGGGGGTCAGCCCCAGCATTTT
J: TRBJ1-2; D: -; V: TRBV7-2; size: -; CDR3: CASSLVARRSANYGYTF; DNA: TGTGCCAGCAGCTTAGTGGCACGGAGGTCGGCTAACTATGGCTACACCTTC
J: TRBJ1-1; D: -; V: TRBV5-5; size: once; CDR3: CASSFVLGGGTEAFF; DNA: TGTGCCAGCAGCTTTGTGTTGGGGGGAGGCACTGAAGCTTTCTTT
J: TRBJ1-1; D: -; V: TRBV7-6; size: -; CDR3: CASSLSAGRINTEAFF; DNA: TGTGCCAGCAGCTTATCGGCGGGACGGATAAACACTGAAGCTTTCTTT
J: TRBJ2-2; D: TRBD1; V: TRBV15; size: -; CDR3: CATSKLQGGNTGELFF; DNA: TGTGCCACCAGCAAGTTACAGGGGGGGAACACCGGGGAGCTGTTTTTT
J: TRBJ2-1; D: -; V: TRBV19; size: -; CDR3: CASSKGVYNEQFF; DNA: TGTGCGAGTTCCAAGGGGGTTTACAATGAGCAGTTCTTC
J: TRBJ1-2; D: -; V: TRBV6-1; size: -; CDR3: CASTPIGAYGYTF; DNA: TGTGCCAGCACCCCCATCGGAGCCTATGGCTACACCTTC
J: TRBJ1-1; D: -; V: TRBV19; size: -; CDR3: CASSTGQSSAFF; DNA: TGTGCCAGTAGTACAGGACAGTCGAGCGCTTTCTTT
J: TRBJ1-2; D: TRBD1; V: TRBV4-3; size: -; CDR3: CASSQEQGVGYTF; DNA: TGCGCCAGCAGCCAAGAGCAGGGGGTAGGCTACACCTTC
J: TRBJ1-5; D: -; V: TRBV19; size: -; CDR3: CASSTESNQPQHF; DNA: TGTGCCAGCTCGACGGAGAGCAATCAGCCCCAGCATTTT
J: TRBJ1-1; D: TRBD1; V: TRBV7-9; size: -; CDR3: CASSLVSGGAGKTEAFF; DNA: TGTGCCAGCAGCTTAGTTTCAGGGGGCGCGGGAAAAACTGAAGCTTTCTTT
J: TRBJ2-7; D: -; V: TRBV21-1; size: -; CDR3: CASSKETRVAGGF; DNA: TGTGCCAGCAGCAAAGAAACCCGGGTCGCAGGGGGATTC
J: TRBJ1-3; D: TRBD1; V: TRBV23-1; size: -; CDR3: CASSQRQGVGNTIYF; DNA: TGCGCCAGCAGTCAACGACAGGGAGTTGGAAACACCATATATTTT
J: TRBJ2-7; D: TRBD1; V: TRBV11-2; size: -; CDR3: CASSLPQGAREQYF; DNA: TGTGCCAGCAGCTTACCCCAGGGGGCAAGGGAGCAGTACTTC
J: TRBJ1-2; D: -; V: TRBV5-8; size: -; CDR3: CASSPEGANYGYTF; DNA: TGTGCCAGCAGCCCGGAAGGAGCTAACTATGGCTACACCTTC
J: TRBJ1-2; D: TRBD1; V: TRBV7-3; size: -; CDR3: CASSSQGGVGYTF; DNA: TGTGCCAGCAGCTCCCAGGGGGGAGTTGGCTACACCTTC
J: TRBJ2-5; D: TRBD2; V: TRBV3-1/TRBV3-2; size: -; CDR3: CASRPWGGEQETQYF; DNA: TGTGCCAGCAGACCCTGGGGAGGGGAACAAGAGACCCAGTACTTC
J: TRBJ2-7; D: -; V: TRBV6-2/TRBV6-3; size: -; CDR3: CASSPPGRHYEQYF; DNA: TGTGCCAGCAGTCCCCCCGGCAGGCACTACGAGCAGTACTTC
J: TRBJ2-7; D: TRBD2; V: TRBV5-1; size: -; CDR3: CASSLIMRGGVTGRYEQYF; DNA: TGCGCCAGCAGCTTAATAATGCGCGGGGGGGTGACCGGGAGGTACGAGCAGTACTTC
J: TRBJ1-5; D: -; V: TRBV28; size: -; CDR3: CASSLHGTTFNQPQHF; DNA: TGTGCCAGCAGCCTACACGGGACAACTTTCAATCAGCCCCAGCATTTT
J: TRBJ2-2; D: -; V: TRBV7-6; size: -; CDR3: CASSLRTGTTANTGELFF; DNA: TGTGCCAGCAGCCTCCGGACAGGGACTACGGCGAACACCGGGGAGCTGTTTTTT
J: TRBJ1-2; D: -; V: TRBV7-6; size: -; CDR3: CASGPGGGEDNYGYTF; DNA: TGTGCCAGCGGACCCGGGGGAGGGGAAGATAACTATGGCTACACCTTC
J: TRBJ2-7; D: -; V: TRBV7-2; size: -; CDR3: CASSLQSAGFEQYF; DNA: TGTGCCAGCAGCTTACAATCTGCGGGGTTCGAGCAGTACTTC
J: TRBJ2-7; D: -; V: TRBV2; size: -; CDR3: CASSEAASYEQYF; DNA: TGTGCCAGCAGTGAAGCAGCCTCCTACGAGCAGTACTTC
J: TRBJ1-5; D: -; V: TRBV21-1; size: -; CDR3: CASSKLPDNREGQPQHF; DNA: TGTGCCAGCAGCAAACTCCCTGACAACAGGGAGGGTCAGCCCCAGCATTTT
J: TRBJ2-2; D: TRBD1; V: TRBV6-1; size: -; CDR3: CASSDDREPGELFF; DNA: TGTGCCAGCAGTGATGACAGGGAGCCCGGGGAGCTGTTTTTT
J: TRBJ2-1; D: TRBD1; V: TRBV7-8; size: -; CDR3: CASSFPTGTGGNEQFF; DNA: TGTGCCAGCAGCTTCCCGACTGGGACAGGGGGCAATGAGCAGTTCTTC
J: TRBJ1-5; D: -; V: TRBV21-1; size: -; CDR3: CASSLPDRVGNQPQHF; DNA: TGTGCCAGCAGCTTACCGGACAGGGTTGGCAATCAGCCCCAGCATTTT
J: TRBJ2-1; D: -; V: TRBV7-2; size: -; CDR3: CASGLDGDNEQFF; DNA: TGTGCCAGCGGACTCGATGGAGACAATGAGCAGTTCTTC
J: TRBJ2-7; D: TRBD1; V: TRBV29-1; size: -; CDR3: CSVEGQGAYEQYF; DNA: TGCAGCGTTGAAGGACAGGGGGCTTACGAGCAGTACTTC
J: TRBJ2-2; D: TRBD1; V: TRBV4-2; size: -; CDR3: CASSQEKGQGATGELFF; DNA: TGTGCCAGCAGCCAAGAAAAGGGTCAGGGGGCAACGGGGGAGCTGTTTTTT
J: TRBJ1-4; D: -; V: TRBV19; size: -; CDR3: CASEYGDATNEKLFF; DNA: TGTGCCAGTGAATACGGGGATGCAACTAATGAAAAACTGTTTTTT
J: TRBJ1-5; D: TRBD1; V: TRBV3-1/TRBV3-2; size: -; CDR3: CASSPGQGLQPQHF; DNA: TGTGCCAGCAGCCCCGGACAGGGTCTGCAGCCCCAGCATTTT
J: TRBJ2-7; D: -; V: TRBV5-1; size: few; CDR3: CASSLPGSSYEQYF; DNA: TGCGCCAGCAGCTTGCCGGGATCTTCCTACGAGCAGTACTTC
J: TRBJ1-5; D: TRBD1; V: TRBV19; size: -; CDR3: CASRPDRVRDQPQHF; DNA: TGTGCCAGTAGACCCGACAGGGTACGGGATCAGCCCCAGCATTTT
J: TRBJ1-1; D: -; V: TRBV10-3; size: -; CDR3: CAISEGGTEAFF; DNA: TGTGCCATCAGTGAGGGAGGCACTGAAGCTTTCTTT
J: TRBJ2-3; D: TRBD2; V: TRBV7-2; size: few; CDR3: CASSFGGGGRDTQYF; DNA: TGTGCCAGCAGCTTTGGCGGGGGGGGCCGCGATACGCAGTATTTT
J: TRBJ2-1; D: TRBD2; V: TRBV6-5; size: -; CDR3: CASRPRGGSYNEQFF; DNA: TGTGCCAGCAGACCACGGGGGGGCTCCTACAATGAGCAGTTCTTC
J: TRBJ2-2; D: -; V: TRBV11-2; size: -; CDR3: CASSLVRDTGELFF; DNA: TGTGCCAGCAGCTTAGTTCGGGACACCGGGGAGCTGTTTTTT
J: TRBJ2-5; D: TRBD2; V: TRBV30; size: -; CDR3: CAWATGSGGETQYF; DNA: TGTGCCTGGGCCACAGGTAGCGGGGGGGAGACCCAGTACTTC
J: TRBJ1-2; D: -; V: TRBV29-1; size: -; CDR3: CSVAGYNGYTF; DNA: TGCAGCGTTGCAGGGTATAATGGCTACACCTTC
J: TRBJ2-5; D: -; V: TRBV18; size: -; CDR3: CASSPPSVETQYF; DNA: TGTGCCAGCTCACCACCGTCGGTTGAGACCCAGTACTTC
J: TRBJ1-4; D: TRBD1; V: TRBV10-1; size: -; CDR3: CASSGTGCCGNEKLFF; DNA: TGCGCCAGCAGCGGGACAGGGTGTTGTGGTAATGAAAAACTGTTTTTT
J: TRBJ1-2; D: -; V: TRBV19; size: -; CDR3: CASSQDRDYGYTF; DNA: TGTGCCAGTAGTCAAGACAGAGACTATGGCTACACCTTC